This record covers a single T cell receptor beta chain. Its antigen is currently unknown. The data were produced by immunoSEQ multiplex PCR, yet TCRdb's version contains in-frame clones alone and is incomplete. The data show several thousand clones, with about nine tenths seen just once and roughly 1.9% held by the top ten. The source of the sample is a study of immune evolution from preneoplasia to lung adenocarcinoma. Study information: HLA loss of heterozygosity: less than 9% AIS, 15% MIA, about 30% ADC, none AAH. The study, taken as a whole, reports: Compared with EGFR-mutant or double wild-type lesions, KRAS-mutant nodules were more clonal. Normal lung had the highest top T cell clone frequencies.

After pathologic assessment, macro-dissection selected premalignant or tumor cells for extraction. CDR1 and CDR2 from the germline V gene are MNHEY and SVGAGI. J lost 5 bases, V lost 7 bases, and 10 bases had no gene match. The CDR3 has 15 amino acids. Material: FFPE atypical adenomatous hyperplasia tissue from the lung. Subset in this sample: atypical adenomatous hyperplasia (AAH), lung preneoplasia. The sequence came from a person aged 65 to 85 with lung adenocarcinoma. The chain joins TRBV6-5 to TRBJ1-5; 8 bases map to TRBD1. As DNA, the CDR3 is TGTGCCAGCAAAGAGGACAGGGACGTTTATCAGCCCCAGCATTTT. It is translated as CASKEDRDVYQPQHF.